This TCR beta chain was obtained from a study of blood T cell repertoires in COVID-19. In the study overall: Whether acute or convalescent, the COVID-19 samples came from the United States, Italy and Spain.

How the authors handled the data: Reference gene primer amplification gave estimated nucleated cell counts. Clones were read by immunoSEQ multiplex PCR, and TCRdb kept only the in-frame ones, dropping some. The DNA gave D and trimming, while V, J and clone size come from that table. This sample carries about 62,000 clones, approximately 80% of them seen once, and the ten largest clones take about 6.4%. Trimming cost V 7 bases and J 10 bases, with 23 bases left between them. CDR1 is LGHDT, CDR2 YNNKEL, per germline (reference sequence). CDR3 size: 15 residues. The receptor comes from a woman between 45 and 65 years old with active or convalescent COVID-19. Sequencing was performed on peripheral blood. The V and J genes are TRBV3-1 (or the pseudogene TRBV3-2) and TRBJ2-1, with D tentatively TRBD2 (5 bases). The CDR3 here is CASTSVAGGLGEQFF. The CDR3 DNA sequence: TGTGCCAGCACCTCCGTGGCGGGTGGGCTAGGGGAGCAGTTCTTC.